This TCR beta chain was recorded in a study of T cells after yellow fever vaccination. General study results and limits: After the booster, approximately 96% of CD4 and more than 85% of CD8 primary-response clones were re-detected. Overall, a small share of clonotypes was seen in both CD4 and CD8 compartments.

As for this clonotype: The target antigen is unknown.

The 5'RACE template-switching step produced TCR cDNA and added a universal primer site and UMIs. One entry per CDR3 protein results from TCRdb running MiXCR on the 5' RACE reads. The sample contains some 300,000 distinct CDR3 sequences, 8.5% to 10% of which appear only once. The sequencing used CD4+ T cells sorted from PBMCs, collected 5 days after the yellow fever booster vaccination. The TCR originated in a man between 18 and 35 years old who received the YFV17D yellow fever vaccine.

In nucleotides, the CDR3 is TGTGCCAGCCGTGAAGGGGGCCGGCAGACCCAGTACTTC. Translated: CASREGGRQTQYF. The chain carries TRBV7-2 and TRBJ2-5; TRBD1 matches at 7 bases. Trimming at V came to 8 bases and at J to 6 bases, leaving 9 bases not matched to a gene. This CDR3 is built from 13 residues. The germline V gene encodes CDR1 SGHTA and CDR2 FQGNSA.